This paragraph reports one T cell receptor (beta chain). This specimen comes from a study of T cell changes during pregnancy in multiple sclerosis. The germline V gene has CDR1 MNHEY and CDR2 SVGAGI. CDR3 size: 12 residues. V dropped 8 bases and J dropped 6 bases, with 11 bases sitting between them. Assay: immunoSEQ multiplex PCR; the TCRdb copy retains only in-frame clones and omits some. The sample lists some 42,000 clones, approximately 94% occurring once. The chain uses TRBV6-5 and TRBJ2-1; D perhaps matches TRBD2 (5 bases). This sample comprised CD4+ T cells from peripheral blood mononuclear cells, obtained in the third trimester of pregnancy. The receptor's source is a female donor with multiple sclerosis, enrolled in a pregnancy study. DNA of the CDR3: TGTGCCAGCCGGGATTCTTTCAATGAGCAGTTCTTC. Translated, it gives CASRDSFNEQFF.